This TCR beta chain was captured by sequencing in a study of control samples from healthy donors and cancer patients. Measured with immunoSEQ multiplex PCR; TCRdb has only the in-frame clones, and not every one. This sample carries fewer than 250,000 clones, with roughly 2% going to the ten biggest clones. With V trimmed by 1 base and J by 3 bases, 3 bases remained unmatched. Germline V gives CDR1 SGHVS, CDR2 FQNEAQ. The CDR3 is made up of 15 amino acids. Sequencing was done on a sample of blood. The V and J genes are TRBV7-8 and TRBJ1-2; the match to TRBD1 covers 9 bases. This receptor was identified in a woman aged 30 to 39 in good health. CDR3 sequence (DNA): TGTGCCAGCAGCTTAGGGCGGACAGGGGACTATGGCTACACCTTC. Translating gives CASSLGRTGDYGYTF.